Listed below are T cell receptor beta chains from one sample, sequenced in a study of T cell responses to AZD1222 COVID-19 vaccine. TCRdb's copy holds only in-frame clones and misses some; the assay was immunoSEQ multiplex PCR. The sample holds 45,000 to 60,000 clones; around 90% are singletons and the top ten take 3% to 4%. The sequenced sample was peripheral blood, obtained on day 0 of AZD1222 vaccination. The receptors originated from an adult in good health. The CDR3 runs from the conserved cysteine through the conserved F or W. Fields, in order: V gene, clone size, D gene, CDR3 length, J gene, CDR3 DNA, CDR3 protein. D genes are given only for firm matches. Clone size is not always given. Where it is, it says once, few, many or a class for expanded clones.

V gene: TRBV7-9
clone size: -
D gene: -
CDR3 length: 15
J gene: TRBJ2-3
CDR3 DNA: TGTGCCAGCAGCTTCCCTTCGGGGCCCACAGATACGCAGTATTTT
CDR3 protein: CASSFPSGPTDTQYF

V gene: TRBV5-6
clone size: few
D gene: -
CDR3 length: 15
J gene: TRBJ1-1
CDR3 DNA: TGTGCCAGCAGCTTGGGGCGGGATGAAGGTGAAAGAGCTTTCTTT
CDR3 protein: CASSLGRDEGERAFF

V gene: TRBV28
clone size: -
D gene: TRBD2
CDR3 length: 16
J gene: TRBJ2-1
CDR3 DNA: TGTGCCAGCAGTTTCTCCGGGGGGGCCAGGTACAATGAGCAGTTCTTC
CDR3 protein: CASSFSGGARYNEQFF

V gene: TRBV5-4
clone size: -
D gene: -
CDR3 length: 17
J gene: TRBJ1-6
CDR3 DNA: TGTGCCAGCAGCTTAAGGACGGGAAACTCCTATAATTCACCCCTCCACTTT
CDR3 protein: CASSLRTGNSYNSPLHF

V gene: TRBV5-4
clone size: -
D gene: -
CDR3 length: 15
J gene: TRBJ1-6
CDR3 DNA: TGTGCCAGCAGCTTGGACCTAAGAGCTAATTCACCCCTCCACTTT
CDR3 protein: CASSLDLRANSPLHF

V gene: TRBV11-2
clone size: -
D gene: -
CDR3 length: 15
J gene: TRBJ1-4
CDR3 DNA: TGTGCCAGCAGCTTAGGTGCCGGGGCAAGGGAAAAACTGTTTTTT
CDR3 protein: CASSLGAGAREKLFF

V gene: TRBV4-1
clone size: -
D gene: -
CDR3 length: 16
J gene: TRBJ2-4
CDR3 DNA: TGCGCCAGCAGCCAAGTGAGCGGGCTAGCCAAAAACATTCAGTACTTC
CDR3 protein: CASSQVSGLAKNIQYF

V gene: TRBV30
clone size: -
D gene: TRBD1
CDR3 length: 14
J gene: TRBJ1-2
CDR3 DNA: TGTGCCTGGAGTGGGGGACAGGGGTCGTATGGCTACACCTTC
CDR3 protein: CAWSGGQGSYGYTF

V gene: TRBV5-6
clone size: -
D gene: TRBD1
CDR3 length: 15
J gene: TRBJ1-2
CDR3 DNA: TGTGCCAGCAGCTTCCCTGGACAGGGAACCTATGGCTACACCTTC
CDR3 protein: CASSFPGQGTYGYTF

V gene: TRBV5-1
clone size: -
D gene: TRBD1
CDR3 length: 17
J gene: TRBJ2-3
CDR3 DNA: TGCGCCAGCAGCGCGCCTTGGACAGGGGGCGTTGTAGATACGCAGTATTTT
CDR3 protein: CASSAPWTGGVVDTQYF

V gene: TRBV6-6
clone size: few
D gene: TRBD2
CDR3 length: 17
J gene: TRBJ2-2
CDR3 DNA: TGTGCCAGCAGTCCCGGACTAGCGGGGGTTGCCACCGGGGAGCTGTTTTTT
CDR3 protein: CASSPGLAGVATGELFF

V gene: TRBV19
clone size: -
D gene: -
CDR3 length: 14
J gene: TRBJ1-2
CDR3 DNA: TGTGCCAGTAGCCCAACCGGGACAAGCTATGGCTACACCTTC
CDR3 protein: CASSPTGTSYGYTF

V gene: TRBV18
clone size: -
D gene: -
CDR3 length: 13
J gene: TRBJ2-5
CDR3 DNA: TGTGCCAGCTCACCACCGGCGGGAGAGACCCAGTACTTC
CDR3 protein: CASSPPAGETQYF

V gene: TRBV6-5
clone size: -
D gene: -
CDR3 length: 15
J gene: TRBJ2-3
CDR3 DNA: TGTGCCAGCAGCCAAACAGGGTTTAGCACAGATACGCAGTATTTT
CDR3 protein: CASSQTGFSTDTQYF